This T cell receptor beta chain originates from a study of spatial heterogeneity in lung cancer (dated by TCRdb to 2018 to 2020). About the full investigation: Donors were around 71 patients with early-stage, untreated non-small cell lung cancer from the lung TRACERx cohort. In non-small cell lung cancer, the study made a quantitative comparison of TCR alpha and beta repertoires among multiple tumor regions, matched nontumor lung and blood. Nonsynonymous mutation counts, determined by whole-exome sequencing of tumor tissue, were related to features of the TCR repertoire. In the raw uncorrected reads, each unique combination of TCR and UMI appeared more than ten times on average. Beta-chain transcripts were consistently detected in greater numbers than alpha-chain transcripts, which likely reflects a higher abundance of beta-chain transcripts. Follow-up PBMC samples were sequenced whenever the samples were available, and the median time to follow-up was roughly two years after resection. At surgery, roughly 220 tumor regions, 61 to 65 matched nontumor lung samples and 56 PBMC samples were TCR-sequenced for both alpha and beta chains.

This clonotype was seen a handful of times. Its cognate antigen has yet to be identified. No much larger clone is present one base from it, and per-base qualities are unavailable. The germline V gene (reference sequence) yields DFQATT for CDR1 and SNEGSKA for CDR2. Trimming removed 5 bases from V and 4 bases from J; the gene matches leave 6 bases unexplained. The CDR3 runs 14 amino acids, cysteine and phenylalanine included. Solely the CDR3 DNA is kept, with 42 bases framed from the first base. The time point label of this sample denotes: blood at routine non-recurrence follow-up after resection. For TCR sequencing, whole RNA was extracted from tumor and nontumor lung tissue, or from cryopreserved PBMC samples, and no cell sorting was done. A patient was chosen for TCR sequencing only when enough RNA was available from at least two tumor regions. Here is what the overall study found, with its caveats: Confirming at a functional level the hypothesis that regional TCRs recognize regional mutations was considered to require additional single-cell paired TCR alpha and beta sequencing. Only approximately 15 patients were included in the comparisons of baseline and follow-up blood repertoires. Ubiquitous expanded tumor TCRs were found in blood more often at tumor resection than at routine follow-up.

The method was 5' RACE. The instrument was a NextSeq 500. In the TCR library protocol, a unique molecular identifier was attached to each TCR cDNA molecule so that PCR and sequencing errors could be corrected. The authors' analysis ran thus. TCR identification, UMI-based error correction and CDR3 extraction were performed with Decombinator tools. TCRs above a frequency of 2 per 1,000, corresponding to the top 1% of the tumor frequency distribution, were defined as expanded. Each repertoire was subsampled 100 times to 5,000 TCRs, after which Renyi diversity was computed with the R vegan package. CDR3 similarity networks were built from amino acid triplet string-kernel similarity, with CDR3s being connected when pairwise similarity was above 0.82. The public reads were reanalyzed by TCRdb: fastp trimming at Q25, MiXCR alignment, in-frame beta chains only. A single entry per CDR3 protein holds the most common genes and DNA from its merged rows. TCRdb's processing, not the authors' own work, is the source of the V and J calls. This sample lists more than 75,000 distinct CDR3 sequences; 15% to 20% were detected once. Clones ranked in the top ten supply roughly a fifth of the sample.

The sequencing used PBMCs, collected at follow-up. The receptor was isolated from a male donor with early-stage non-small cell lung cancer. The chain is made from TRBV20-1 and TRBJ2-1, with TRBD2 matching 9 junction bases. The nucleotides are TGCAGTGCTGGTAGCGGGGGAGGGTACAATGAGCAGTTCTTC. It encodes CSAGSGGGYNEQFF.